This T cell receptor (beta chain) was sequenced in a study of T cell responses to AZD1222 COVID-19 vaccine. For this clone: Its antigen remains unknown.

CDR1 is SGHDN, CDR2 FVKESK, per germline. V was cut by 0 bases and J by 3 bases, with 14 bases left in between. The CDR3 length is 16 residues. Study-wide results and caveats: Unmutated variant regions are reportedly targeted by nearly half of spike-specific TCRs. White British donors predominated, females outnumbered males, and clonal diversity was possibly underestimated.

Clones were read by immunoSEQ multiplex PCR, and TCRdb kept only the in-frame ones, dropping some. This sample has 100,000 or so clones, with just over 90% found just once. Sequenced here: peripheral blood, sampled 28 days after the second AZD1222 dose. The origin of this receptor is an adult who received the AZD1222 COVID-19 vaccine. The chain uses TRBV14 and TRBJ1-1; D may be TRBD1 (6 bases). CDR3 loop: CASSQDHAGDYTEAFF. DNA for the CDR3: TGTGCCAGCAGCCAAGACCATGCAGGGGACTACACTGAAGCTTTCTTT. Full variable domain (outside the CDR3, taken from reference TRBV14 and TRBJ1-1): EAGVTQFPSHSVIEKGQTVTLRCDPISGHDNLYWYRRVMGKEIKFLLHFVKESKQDESGMPNNRFLAERTGGTYSTLKVQPAELEDSGVYFCASSQDHAGDYTEAFFGQGTRLTVV.